This T cell receptor (beta chain) originates from a study of cytomegalovirus exposure and HLA in healthy donors. Amplification used 60 Vbeta primers and 13 Jbeta primers. Profiling relied on immunoSEQ multiplex PCR, and the TCRdb table lists in-frame clones only, not all of them. The table includes 150,000 or so clones, 85% detected once. Deletions cut 1 base from V and 4 bases from J, with 10 bases between. CDR1 is PRHDT and CDR2 is FYEKMQ in the germline V gene (reference sequence). This CDR3 is 14 amino acids long. This sequence joins TRBV13 and TRBJ2-5; D remains unclear. The source material was PBMCs. The source of this sequence is a man aged 18-30 years in good health and CMV-seropositive. CDR3 sequence reads: CASSLVSRGETQYF. The CDR3 nucleotides are TGTGCCAGCAGCTTAGTGTCTAGAGGAGAGACCCAGTACTTC.